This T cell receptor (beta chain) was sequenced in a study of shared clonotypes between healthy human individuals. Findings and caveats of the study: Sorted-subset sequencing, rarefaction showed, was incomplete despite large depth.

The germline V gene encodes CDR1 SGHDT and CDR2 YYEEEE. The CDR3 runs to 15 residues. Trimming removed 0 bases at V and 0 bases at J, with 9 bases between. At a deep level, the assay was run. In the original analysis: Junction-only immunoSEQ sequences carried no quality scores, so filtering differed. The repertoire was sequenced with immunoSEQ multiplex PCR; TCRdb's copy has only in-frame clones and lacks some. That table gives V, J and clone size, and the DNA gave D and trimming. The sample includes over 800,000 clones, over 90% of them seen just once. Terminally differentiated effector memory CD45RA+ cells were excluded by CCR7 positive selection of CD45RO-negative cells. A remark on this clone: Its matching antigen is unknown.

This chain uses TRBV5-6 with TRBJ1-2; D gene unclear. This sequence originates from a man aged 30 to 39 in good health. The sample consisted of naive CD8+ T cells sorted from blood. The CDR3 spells CASSLVGASNYGYTF. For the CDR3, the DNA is TGTGCCAGCAGCTTGGTGGGTGCTTCTAACTATGGCTACACCTTC.